Below are 21 T cell receptor beta chains sequenced from a single sample in a study of T cells after yellow fever vaccination. A single record per CDR3 protein comes from TCRdb applying MiXCR to the 5' RACE reads. The sample carries under 250,000 distinct CDR3 sequences, less than 3.5% recorded once. This material consisted of CD4+ T cells sorted from PBMCs, taken 10 days after the yellow fever booster vaccination. The receptor set was obtained from a man between 18 and 35 years old who received the YFV17D yellow fever vaccine.

This clonotype was observed at least ten times. CDR3: CASSHRAPGPQHF. DNA for the CDR3: TGTGCCAGCAGTCACAGGGCCCCTGGGCCCCAGCATTTT. The V and J genes are TRBV6-2 or TRBV6-3 and TRBJ1-5; tentative D call: TRBD1 (6 bases). Germline lookup yields CDR1 MNHEY and CDR2 SVGEGT. Trimming removed 5 bases from V and 9 bases from J, with 14 bases in between. This CDR3 comprises 13 residues.

In its sample, this clonotype was seen a few times. The chain couples TRBV20-1 to TRBJ2-7; D remains ambiguous. Looked up from germline, CDR1 is DFQATT and CDR2 is SNEGSKA (reference sequence). Trimming took off 0 bases at V and 6 bases at J, with 15 bases between the two ends. The CDR3 loop spans 14 amino acids. Here the CDR3 DNA reads TGCAGTGCTAGAGACCCAATGAGTATCGTCGAGCAGTACGTC. Its protein product is CSARDPMSIVEQYV.

This clonotype was observed many times. This CDR3 is CSARDAGAGNTEAFF. The DNA for the CDR3 is TGCAGTGCTAGAGATGCGGGGGCTGGGAACACTGAAGCTTTCTTT. The chain has TRBV20-1 and TRBJ1-1; a possible D gene is TRBD1 (6 bases). In germline, CDR1 is DFQATT, CDR2 SNEGSKA (reference sequence). The V end lost 0 bases, the J end lost 1 base, and 12 bases lay between the germline ends. There are 15 residues in the CDR3.

In this sample, this clonotype turned up many times. V and J are TRBV14 and TRBJ1-1; D is undetermined. CDR1 and CDR2 (germline): SGHDN, FVKESK. This CDR3 is built from 14 residues. V dropped 0 bases and J dropped 5 bases, with 10 bases sitting between them. CDR3 sequence reads: CASSQDGRRTEAFF. CDR3 bases: TGTGCCAGCAGCCAAGACGGCAGAAGGACTGAAGCTTTCTTT.

In this sample, this clonotype turned up a few times. The chain combines TRBV7-2 with TRBJ1-2, with D unresolved. Trimming shortened V by 6 bases and J by 8 bases, and 25 bases separated the two germline ends. CDR1 is SGHTA, CDR2 FQGNSA, per germline. The CDR3 runs to 16 residues. The CDR3 DNA reads as TGTGCCAGCAGACCCCCCCTGGTCGATCTCGGCGGGGGCTACACCTTC. Protein sequence: CASRPPLVDLGGGYTF. Full variable domain (rest looked up from reference TRBV7-2 and TRBJ1-2): GAGVSQSPSNKVTEKGKDVELRCDPISGHTALYWYRQSLGQGLEFLIYFQGNSAPDKSGLPSDRFSAERTGGSVSTLTIQRTQQEDSAVYLCASRPPLVDLGGGYTFGSGTRLTVV.

This clonotype appeared many times. J is TRBJ2-5 and V is TRBV7-2, with 7 bases lining up with TRBD1. The CDR3 is 14 residues long. From germline, CDR1 is SGHTA and CDR2 FQGNSA. V dropped 3 bases and J dropped 1; count of bases not matched to a gene: 2. The CDR3 loop reads CASSFDRAQETQYF. The DNA for the CDR3 is TGTGCCAGCAGCTTCGACAGGGCCCAAGAGACCCAGTACTTC.

The chain uses TRBV5-6 and TRBJ2-2, with unresolved D. Germline V lookup: CDR1 SGHDT, CDR2 YYEEEE. This CDR3 region has 13 residues. The V end lost 0 bases, the J end lost 6 bases, and 6 bases lay between the germline ends. CDR3 sequence: CASSLGRPGELFF. The CDR3 nucleotides read TGTGCCAGCAGCTTGGGGCGGCCCGGGGAGCTGTTTTTT.

Many counts were recorded for this clonotype. This chain links TRBV5-6 with TRBJ1-6; D gene uncertain. The V and J ends lost 4 bases and 13 bases respectively, with 12 bases between them. Germline CDR1 and CDR2: SGHDT and YYEEEE. The CDR3 loop spans 12 amino acids. The CDR3 DNA follows: TGTGCCAGCAGCGCCTTCTCGCGCCCCCTCCACTTT. Translated, it gives CASSAFSRPLHF.

This clonotype was detected a few times. The chain combines TRBV20-1 with TRBJ2-1, with TRBD2 matching 11 bases. The V segment lost 3 bases and the J segment 1 base; nucleotides outside the gene matches: 11. The CDR3 spans 18 residues. The germline V gene has CDR1 DFQATT and CDR2 SNEGSKA (reference sequence). In nucleotides, the CDR3 is TGCAGTGCTAGGCGCGGTAGCGGGGGGGCGGAGTCCTACAATGAGCAGTTCTTC. It codes for CSARRGSGGAESYNEQFF.

J is TRBJ2-4 and V is TRBV5-1; 8 nucleotides agree with TRBD1. Germline values: CDR1 SGHRS, CDR2 YFSETQ. The CDR3 spans 13 residues. The V gene end was trimmed by 4 bases and the J gene end by 8 bases; junction bases not matched to a gene: 5. As DNA, the CDR3 is TGCGCCAGCAGCGTTGGACAGGGAGACATTCAGTACTTC. It codes for CASSVGQGDIQYF.

The rearrangement links TRBV14 to TRBJ2-3; 9 bases agree with TRBD1. Trimming removed 4 bases from V and 4 bases from J; junction bases left unmatched: 9. Germline values: CDR1 SGHDN, CDR2 FVKESK. The CDR3 has 16 residues. CDR3 coding DNA: TGTGCCAGCAGCCGAGACACAGGGGGCTGGGCAGATACGCAGTATTTT. Its translation is CASSRDTGGWADTQYF.

The gene calls are TRBV5-1 and TRBJ2-5; D gene unclear. CDR3 length equals 14 residues. The V and J ends lost 1 base and 1 base respectively, with 8 bases between them. Germline loops: CDR1 SGHRS, CDR2 YFSETQ. The DNA of the CDR3 is TGCGCCAGCAGCTTGTACAGCCTCCAAGAGACCCAGTACTTC. Its translation is CASSLYSLQETQYF.

The gene calls are TRBV5-1 and TRBJ2-5; 8 positions match TRBD2. Trimming cost V 0 bases and J 2 bases; bases outside gene matches: 3. The CDR3 is 15 amino acids. Germline loops: CDR1 SGHRS, CDR2 YFSETQ. CDR3 coding DNA: TGCGCCAGCAGCTTGGCCAGCGGGGGACAAGAGACCCAGTACTTC. Translation gives CASSLASGGQETQYF.

This clonotype was seen repeatedly, ten times or more. This chain uses TRBV7-2 with TRBJ2-5, with a tentative D call TRBD2 (7 bases). V shed 5 bases and J shed 10 bases, with 14 bases lying between them. Germline CDR1 is SGHTA and CDR2 is FQGNSA. The CDR3 has 12 amino acids. The CDR3 DNA is TGTGCCAGCAGCGCGGGGGCGGGTGGCCAGTACTTC. It codes for CASSAGAGGQYF.

The table lists this clonotype with many counts. The V gene is TRBV12-3 or TRBV12-4, the J gene TRBJ1-2; D might be TRBD1 (5 bases). V lost 5 bases and J 8 bases, leaving 9 bases between the germline ends. The CDR3 length is 11 residues. CDR3 protein: CASSGGGGYTF. The DNA of the CDR3 is TGTGCCAGCAGTGGGGGTGGGGGCTACACCTTC.

Ten or more counts support this clonotype. The rearrangement links TRBV5-1 to TRBJ2-5; 10 bases match TRBD2. Germline CDR1 is SGHRS and CDR2 is YFSETQ. The CDR3 sequence is 15 residues long. Trimming removed 4 bases from V and 2 bases from J; junction bases left unmatched: 5. CDR3 residues: CASSAYSGGQETQYF. CDR3 DNA: TGCGCCAGCAGCGCCTATAGCGGGGGGCAAGAGACCCAGTACTTC.

This clonotype was observed at least ten times. The rearrangement uses TRBV5-1 and TRBJ2-3; 9 bases are shared with TRBD1. The V gene end was trimmed by 4 bases and the J gene end by 3 bases; junction bases not matched to a gene: 9. Germline assignment: CDR1 SGHRS and CDR2 YFSETQ. CDR3 length equals 16 residues. The CDR3 region is CASSGNPQGATDTQYF. CDR3 coding DNA: TGCGCCAGCAGCGGCAACCCACAGGGGGCTACAGATACGCAGTATTTT.

V is TRBV5-5 and J is TRBJ2-3; TRBD1 aligns across 8 bases. V shed 5 bases, J shed 0 bases, and the junction held 2 bases outside the gene matches. Per the germline V gene, CDR1 is SGHKS and CDR2 is YYEKEE (reference sequence). The CDR3 is 14 amino acids. The CDR3 sequence is CASRRQGSTDTQYF. CDR3 sequence (DNA): TGTGCCAGCAGGAGACAGGGGAGCACAGATACGCAGTATTTT.

The V call is TRBV4-3, the J call TRBJ1-2; a possible D gene is TRBD1 (6 bases). Trimming shortened V by 0 bases and J by 4 bases, and 12 bases separated the two germline ends. This CDR3 is 15 amino acids long. Germline V gene sequence: CDR1 LGHNA, CDR2 YSLEER. CDR3 region: CASSQEAGGGYGYTF. CDR3 DNA sequence: TGCGCCAGCAGCCAAGAAGCCGGGGGCGGCTATGGCTACACCTTC.

The chain couples TRBV12-3 or TRBV12-4 to TRBJ2-2; D perhaps matches TRBD2 (6 bases). Trimming stripped 5 bases from V and 1 base from J, with 8 bases between. The CDR3 sequence is 14 residues long. As DNA, the CDR3 is TGTGCCAGCAGTCCGGGACTGAACACCGGGGAGCTGTTTTTT. Protein: CASSPGLNTGELFF.

A few counts support this clonotype. The chain employs TRBV7-9 and TRBJ2-1, with D possibly being TRBD2 (7 bases). The germline V gene encodes CDR1 SEHNR and CDR2 FQNEAQ (reference sequence). The CDR3 contains 16 residues. The V gene lost 5 bases and the J gene lost 9 bases, with 23 bases spanning the gap. This CDR3 reads CASSPTGGPPRPEQFF. The CDR3 nucleotides are TGTGCCAGCAGCCCTACCGGGGGGCCGCCCCGTCCTGAGCAGTTCTTC. Full variable domain (remainder filled in from reference TRBV7-9 and TRBJ2-1): DTGVSQNPRHKITKRGQNVTFRCDPISEHNRLYWYRQTLGQGPEFLTYFQNEAQLEKSRLLSDRFSAERPKGSFSTLEIQRTEQGDSAMYLCASSPTGGPPRPEQFFGPGTRLTVL.